The 30 T cell receptor beta chains given below trace back to one sample, sequenced in a study of early T cells in non-severe SARS-CoV-2 infection. MiXCR, applied by TCRdb to the 5' RACE reads, yields one record per CDR3 protein. Among about 26,000 distinct CDR3 sequences listed, approximately 5.1% were seen once. Sample: whole blood. Source of these receptors: an adult who was a healthcare worker with PCR-confirmed SARS-CoV-2 infection or an uninfected control (not recorded which).

This clonotype was picked up a small number of times. The CDR3 sequence: CASSSGAETQYF. CDR3 sequence (DNA): TGTGCCAGCAGTAGCGGGGCAGAGACCCAGTACTTC. The V call is TRBV12-3 or TRBV12-4, the J call TRBJ2-5; 7 nucleotides align to TRBD2. Trimming cost V 5 bases and J 4 bases; bases outside gene matches: 1. This CDR3 comprises 12 residues.

This clonotype has ten or more counts. The genes are TRBV10-2 and TRBJ1-6, with D tentatively TRBD1 (5 bases). Between the trimmed V and J ends, which lost 2 bases and 5 bases, there was a span of 10 bases. Germline CDR1 WSHSY, CDR2 SAAADI. This CDR3 has 15 amino acids. CDR3 sequence (DNA): TGCGCCAGCAGTGAGAGGTCAGGGAATAATTCACCCCTCCACTTT. This translates into CASSERSGNNSPLHF.

Many counts were recorded for this clonotype. The chain has TRBV6-5 and TRBJ2-7; TRBD1 is a possible D gene (6 bases). CDR3 length: 15 residues. CDR1 MNHEY and CDR2 SVGAGI come from the germline V gene. Between the trimmed V and J ends, which lost 6 bases and 2 bases, there was a span of 17 bases. In nucleotides, the CDR3 is TGTGCCAGCAGCGTGGGACACCCGGTTCCCTACGAGCAGTACTTC. This translates into CASSVGHPVPYEQYF.

This clonotype was counted at least ten times. This CDR3 reads CSVEGLDRVGNEQFF. CDR3 DNA sequence: TGCAGCGTTGAAGGGCTGGACAGGGTAGGCAATGAGCAGTTCTTC. This sequence joins TRBV29-1 and TRBJ2-1; 8 bases align to TRBD1. This CDR3 contains 15 residues. Germline V gene lookup returns CDR1 SQVTM and CDR2 ANQGSEA. The V segment lost 1 base and the J segment 6 bases; nucleotides outside the gene matches: 8.

This clonotype has ten or more counts. The rearrangement joins TRBV18 to TRBJ1-5, with no clear D. Germline V lookup: CDR1 KGHSH, CDR2 LQKENI. With 3 bases removed from V and 3 bases from J, the gap between germline ends came to 6 bases. There are 13 residues in the CDR3. The CDR3: CASSPSPNQPQHF. In DNA, the CDR3 is TGTGCCAGCTCACCTTCCCCCAATCAGCCCCAGCATTTT.

This clonotype has at least ten counts. V and J are TRBV7-2 and TRBJ1-4, with unresolved D. Germline assignment: CDR1 SGHTA and CDR2 FQGNSA. With 1 base removed from V and 8 bases from J, the gap between germline ends came to 14 bases. This CDR3 contains 15 residues. The CDR3 reads CASSLGLSGWEKLFF. CDR3 nucleotides: TGTGCCAGCAGCTTAGGGCTCTCCGGTTGGGAAAAACTGTTTTTT.

This clonotype was seen at least ten times. CDR3 DNA: TGTGCCAGTAGTATAGGAGGGGGCGGCTACACCTTC. Amino acids: CASSIGGGGYTF. The chain is built from TRBV19 and TRBJ1-2; 7 bases line up with TRBD1. With V trimmed by 1 base and J by 8 bases, 1 base remained unmatched. There are 12 residues in the CDR3. Germline V gives CDR1 LNHDA, CDR2 SQIVND (reference sequence).

The chain carries TRBV3-1 and TRBJ2-7; the match to TRBD1 covers 7 bases. CDR3 length: 17 residues. CDR1 LGHDT and CDR2 YNNKEL come from the germline V gene (reference sequence). Trimming took 1 base from V and 5 from J; bases not matched to a gene: 14. The CDR3 is CASSQVGWQQGYDEQYF. The CDR3 DNA sequence: TGTGCCAGCAGCCAAGTTGGGTGGCAACAGGGGTACGACGAGCAGTACTTC.

This clonotype was counted many times. The chain combines TRBV21-1 with TRBJ2-3; the D call in the table, TRBD2, was not verified against the DNA. TRBV21-1 is listed as a pseudogene. The CDR3 is made up of 15 amino acids. This chain's CDR3 is CASSPRRQGTDTQYF. Here the CDR3 DNA reads TGTGCCAGCAGCCCCCGCCGGCAGGGCACAGATACGCAGTATTTT.

This clonotype was counted ten times or more. The chain employs TRBV7-2 and TRBJ1-3; tentatively, D is TRBD1 (6 bases). The CDR3 length is 12 residues. Germline V gene data show CDR1 as SGHTA and CDR2 as FQGNSA. Trimming removed 5 bases from V and 10 bases from J, with 12 bases in between. CDR3 in DNA: TGTGCCAGCAGCCACTTGGGGACAACCATATATTTT. This gives the protein CASSHLGTTIYF.

This clonotype has a count of ten or more. V usage is TRBV6-1 and J usage is TRBJ1-1; D is perhaps TRBD1 (5 bases). Trimming shortened V by 6 bases and J by 0 bases, and 8 bases separated the two germline ends. This CDR3 contains 13 residues. The germline V gene encodes CDR1 MNHNS and CDR2 SASEGT. The DNA of the CDR3 is TGTGCCAGCAGAGTGACAGTGAACACTGAAGCTTTCTTT. Its translation is CASRVTVNTEAFF.

The rearrangement joins TRBV7-9 to TRBJ1-1, with no clear D. V lost 5 bases and J lost 3, with 10 bases in between. The CDR3 spans 13 residues. Looked up from germline, CDR1 is SEHNR and CDR2 is FQNEAQ (reference sequence). CDR3: CASSPPAHTEAFF. The CDR3 region has the DNA TGTGCCAGCAGCCCCCCGGCCCACACTGAAGCTTTCTTT.

This clonotype is classed as medium-sized. V and J are TRBV7-2 and TRBJ2-7; tentative D call: TRBD2 (5 bases). V lost 2 bases and J lost 2, with 10 bases in between. Germline V lookup: CDR1 SGHTA, CDR2 FQGNSA. This CDR3 comprises 14 residues. The CDR3 DNA is TGTGCCAGCAGCTTAATTAGCGACACCTACGAGCAGTACTTC. Translated, it gives CASSLISDTYEQYF. The whole variable domain, remainder taken from reference TRBV7-2 and TRBJ2-7, is GAGVSQSPSNKVTEKGKDVELRCDPISGHTALYWYRQSLGQGLEFLIYFQGNSAPDKSGLPSDRFSAERTGGSVSTLTIQRTQQEDSAVYLCASSLISDTYEQYFGPGTRLTVT.

This clonotype was recorded many times. The chain joins TRBV4-3 to TRBJ1-6; TRBD1 is a possible D gene (6 bases). The CDR3 sequence is 17 residues long. Trimming removed 0 bases at V and 2 bases at J, with 11 bases between. Looked up from germline, CDR1 is LGHNA and CDR2 is YSLEER. The CDR3 sequence is CASSQDYGGPYNSPLHF. As DNA, the CDR3 is TGCGCCAGCAGCCAAGATTACGGGGGCCCCTATAATTCACCCCTCCACTTT.

The table lists this clonotype with many counts. This chain joins TRBV3-1 and TRBJ2-5; D is unresolved. This CDR3 is built from 13 residues. In germline, CDR1 is LGHDT, CDR2 YNNKEL (reference sequence). The ends were cut back, 0 bases at V and 4 bases at J, with 6 bases in the middle. The CDR3 DNA reads as TGTGCCAGCAGCCAAGAGCTACGAGAGACCCAGTACTTC. Amino acid sequence: CASSQELRETQYF.

In this sample, this clonotype turned up a few times. The CDR3 bases are TGTGCCAGCAGCTCGGGAAGGCTAGCGTCGTTACTTGAGCAGTTCTTC. This sequence encodes CASSSGRLASLLEQFF. The chain employs TRBV7-9 and TRBJ2-1, with D possibly TRBD2 on 6 matching bases. V was pared by 4 bases and J by 9 bases, with 22 bases between. The germline gives CDR1 SEHNR, CDR2 FQNEAQ (reference sequence). The CDR3 is made up of 16 amino acids.

Worth noting for this clonotype: With a much larger clone just one base away, this may be a read error. The V gene is TRBV20-1, the J gene TRBJ2-5; TRBD2 might be the D (5 bases). This CDR3 comprises 12 residues. Trimming removed 3 bases from V and 7 bases from J, with 12 bases in between. Germline V gene data show CDR1 as DFQATT and CDR2 as SNEGSKA (reference sequence). Written as DNA, the CDR3 is TGCAGTGCTAGCCTATCGGCGGGGACCCAGTACTTC. It yields the protein CSASLSAGTQYF.

By proportion, this clonotype is medium-sized. The chain links TRBV13 to TRBJ2-3; D unresolved. CDR1 PRHDT and CDR2 FYEKMQ come from the germline V gene (reference sequence). CDR3 length: 13 amino acids. The V and J ends lost 7 bases and 8 bases respectively, with 16 bases between them. The CDR3, as DNA: TGTGCCAGCACCACCCTGGTGGAAGGTACGCAGTATTTT. Its protein product is CASTTLVEGTQYF.

This clonotype was seen only a few times. The V and J genes are TRBV4-2 and TRBJ2-5; 7 nucleotides line up with TRBD2. The germline CDR1 and CDR2 sequences are LGHNA and YNFKEQ. The ends lost 0 bases at V and 4 bases at J; junction bases unmatched: 5. The CDR3 has 15 residues. The CDR3 sequence is CASSQDGSGVETQYF. CDR3 sequence (DNA): TGTGCCAGCAGCCAAGACGGCAGCGGGGTAGAGACCCAGTACTTC.

The rearrangement links TRBV5-4 to TRBJ2-7, with a weak D call TRBD1 (6 bases). V gave up 4 bases and J gave up 2 bases, with 10 bases separating them. CDR1 and CDR2 from the germline V gene are SGHNT and YYREEE (reference sequence). The CDR3 has 13 residues. CDR3 region: CASSGDTTYEQYF. The CDR3, as DNA: TGTGCCAGCAGCGGGGACACCACCTACGAGCAGTACTTC.

This clonotype was counted ten times or more. The V call is TRBV9, the J call TRBJ1-1; 7 nucleotides align to TRBD1. Germline V CDR1 and CDR2: SGDLS, YYNGEE. This CDR3 has 13 residues. The V segment lost 1 base and the J segment 11 bases; nucleotides outside the gene matches: 8. This chain's CDR3 is CASSVSGGAGAFF. The CDR3 region has the DNA TGTGCCAGCAGCGTATCAGGGGGTGCAGGGGCTTTCTTT.

This clonotype was counted only a few times. The chain is built from TRBV7-9 and TRBJ1-1; maybe TRBD1 (6 bases). V lost 2 bases and J 4 bases, leaving 11 bases between the germline ends. Per the germline V gene, CDR1 is SEHNR and CDR2 is FQNEAQ (reference sequence). CDR3 length: 14 residues. The CDR3 DNA sequence: TGTGCCAGCAGCTTACGACAAGGGGGCACTGAAGCTTTCTTT. Protein product: CASSLRQGGTEAFF.

This clonotype was detected many times. The chain joins TRBV29-1 to TRBJ2-5; D unclear. V lost 0 bases and J lost 7, with 9 bases in between. In germline, CDR1 is SQVTM, CDR2 ANQGSEA. The CDR3 totals 12 residues. CDR3 sequence (DNA): TGCAGCGTTGAAGAGGGTTCGGTGACCCAGTACTTC. This translates into CSVEEGSVTQYF.

This clonotype was seen many times. The V and J genes are TRBV4-1 and TRBJ1-2, with D tentatively TRBD1 (5 bases). CDR3 length equals 15 residues. Germline V lookup: CDR1 MGHRA, CDR2 YSYEKL. V was cut by 1 base and J by 4 bases, with 13 bases left in between. CDR3 in amino acids: CASSQGPGRSYGYTF. The CDR3 nucleotides read TGCGCCAGCAGCCAAGGACCGGGACGGTCCTATGGCTACACCTTC.

This clonotype turned up a few times. The CDR3 DNA reads TGCAGTGCTAGAGATATGAGGTCTGGGGCCAACGTCCTGACTTTC. Translating it yields CSARDMRSGANVLTF. The chain joins TRBV20-1 to TRBJ2-6; D gene uncertain. The CDR3 is 15 residues long. Germline-derived CDR1 and CDR2 are DFQATT and SNEGSKA (reference sequence). The germline V and J ends were trimmed by 0 bases and 1 base, with 7 bases remaining between them.

This chain links TRBV30 with TRBJ2-7; maybe TRBD2 (6 bases). Germline V gene lookup returns CDR1 GTSNPN and CDR2 SVGIG (reference sequence). CDR3 size: 15 residues. V lost 2 bases to trimming and J lost 2 bases, with 16 bases between them. CDR3 nucleotides: TGTGCCTGGAGTCCCTTGGGACTTAATCCCTACGAGCAGTACTTC. Its protein product is CAWSPLGLNPYEQYF.

This clonotype was observed at least ten times. The chain is built from TRBV30 and TRBJ2-7; TRBD1 matches 11 bases. Germline assignment: CDR1 GTSNPN and CDR2 SVGIG (reference sequence). CDR3 length: 14 amino acids. Germline trimming cut 7 bases from V and 3 bases from J; bases unmatched to any gene: 8. Here the CDR3 reads CASTPGQGDYEQYF. The CDR3 region has the DNA TGTGCCTCAACACCGGGACAGGGGGACTACGAGCAGTACTTC.

At least ten counts were recorded for this clonotype. This sequence joins TRBV20-1 and TRBJ1-6; 7 bases align to TRBD1. Looked up from germline, CDR1 is DFQATT and CDR2 is SNEGSKA (reference sequence). The CDR3 length is 16 residues. J lost 7 bases, V lost 3 bases, and 12 bases had no gene match. The CDR3 reads CSASTGSARGNSPLHF. CDR3 DNA sequence: TGCAGTGCTAGTACCGGTTCGGCCAGGGGGAATTCACCCCTCCACTTT.

By share, this clonotype ranks as medium-sized. This sequence joins TRBV28 and TRBJ1-1; tentatively, D is TRBD1 (5 bases). The CDR3 spans 12 residues. The V end was cut by 6 bases, the J end by 6 bases, with 11 bases between. CDR1 is MDHEN, CDR2 SYDVKM, per germline. CDR3 DNA: TGTGCCAGCAGAGACAGCCGCCCTGAAGCTTTCTTT. It specifies CASRDSRPEAFF.

Details on this clonotype: A much larger clone is a single base away; this may be a read error. This chain connects TRBV18 to TRBJ1-3; maybe TRBD1 (5 bases). The CDR3 contains 15 residues. The V gene's germline CDR1 is KGHSH and CDR2 LQKENI. Between the trimmed V and J ends, which lost 8 bases and 0 bases, there was a span of 14 bases. The CDR3 nucleotides read TGTGCCAGCCCACGGGACCGATCCTCTGGAAACACCATATATTTT. Protein product: CASPRDRSSGNTIYF.